The T cell receptor beta chain described here comes from a study of post-analysis software for immune sequencing data. Whole-study context: Included among the disease courses, which were recorded for the cohort, were relapsing-remitting, secondary progressive and progressive-relapsing multiple sclerosis. Study-wide points: The study found TRBV5-6, TRBV5-1 and TRBV20-1 among 5 or 6 TRBV segments more frequent in patients than controls. Controls had significantly higher normalized Chao1 diversity than multiple sclerosis patients. Analysis by F measure revealed that same-batch samples clustered strongly together.

Notes on this clonotype: Its antigen is undetermined.

Libraries were made from TCR beta cDNA, and they carried unique molecular identifiers. One entry per CDR3 protein results from TCRdb running MiXCR on the PCR reads. The profile shows roughly 650,000 distinct CDR3 sequences, more than 50% of them singletons. CDR1 is MGHRA and CDR2 is YSYEKL in the germline V gene. The CDR3 spans 20 residues. Trimming stripped 2 bases from V and 6 bases from J, with 29 bases between. The receptor was isolated from a girl aged 2 to 9 with multiple sclerosis. V is TRBV4-1 and J is TRBJ2-1; TRBD2 might be the D (6 bases). The specimen was blood. This CDR3 reads CASSQHHGGGANFLSNEQFF. For the CDR3, the DNA is TGCGCCAGCAGCCAACACCATGGCGGAGGGGCCAATTTCTTGAGCAATGAGCAGTTCTTC.